This paragraph reports one TCR beta chain. This record comes from a study of cytomegalovirus exposure and HLA in healthy donors. The germline CDR1 and CDR2 sequences are LNHDA and SQIVND (reference sequence). This CDR3 comprises 13 residues. With 3 bases removed from V and 9 bases from J, the gap between germline ends came to 12 bases. In the PCR, 60 Vbeta and 13 Jbeta primers were used. Some clones are missing from TCRdb's copy, which holds only in-frame ones; the method was immunoSEQ multiplex PCR. The table records over 150,000 clones, over 60% of them present only once. The chain joins TRBV19 to TRBJ1-5; a weak D match, TRBD1 (5 bases). This receptor was taken from a woman aged 25 to 39 in good health and CMV-seronegative. The specimen was PBMCs. The CDR3 DNA sequence: TGTGCCAGTAGTATTGGGGGGTTGTGGCCCCAGCATTTT. This translates into CASSIGGLWPQHF.